The 3 T cell receptor beta chains below were found in one sample sequenced in a study of blood T cell repertoires in COVID-19. TCRdb's copy holds only in-frame clones and misses some; the assay was immunoSEQ multiplex PCR. Counted here are about 210,000 clones, around 85% occurring once; the ten biggest clones make up 2% to 3%. The specimen was peripheral blood. Source of these receptors: a woman aged 65 to 85 with COVID-19, enrolled during active disease.

The chain carries TRBV2 and TRBJ2-3; 10 bases match TRBD1. With V trimmed by 8 bases and J by 3 bases, 5 bases remained unmatched. The germline V gene encodes CDR1 SNHLY and CDR2 FYNNEI. CDR3 length: 14 residues. DNA of the CDR3: TGTGCCAGCGGGGACAGGGGAAATACAGATACGCAGTATTTT. It encodes CASGDRGNTDTQYF.

The rearrangement uses TRBV7-8 and TRBJ2-7, with a tentative D call TRBD2 (6 bases). Trimming removed 1 base from V and 3 bases from J, with 16 bases in between. CDR1 is SGHVS, CDR2 FQNEAQ, per germline. This CDR3 is 16 amino acids long. CDR3 sequence: CASSLVPGSFFYEQYF. DNA for the CDR3: TGTGCCAGCAGCTTAGTCCCCGGGAGCTTCTTCTACGAGCAGTACTTC.

This clone has more than one count but fewer than ten. The chain recombines TRBV2 with TRBJ2-5; 14 nucleotides line up with TRBD2. The V segment lost 6 bases and the J segment 4 bases; nucleotides outside the gene matches: 7. Germline V gene sequence: CDR1 SNHLY, CDR2 FYNNEI. The CDR3 sequence is 16 residues long. CDR3 amino acids: CASSRTSGGQGETQYF. The CDR3 DNA reads as TGTGCCAGCAGCCGGACTAGCGGGGGGCAGGGAGAGACCCAGTACTTC. Full variable domain (rest looked up from reference TRBV2 and TRBJ2-5): EPEVTQTPSHQVTQMGQEVILRCVPISNHLYFYWYRQILGQKVEFLVSFYNNEISEKSEIFDDQFSVERPDGSNFTLKIRSTKLEDSAMYFCASSRTSGGQGETQYFGPGTRLLVL.